The rows below give T cell receptor beta chains drawn from one sample of a study of blood T cell repertoires in COVID-19. Method: immunoSEQ multiplex PCR; TCRdb's copy keeps in-frame clones and lacks some. The table has some 200,000 clones, 82% seen once. Sample: peripheral blood. These receptors all stem from a woman in her 70s with COVID-19, enrolled during active disease. Both conserved end residues are part of each CDR3. The D gene is left open where the match is weak.

TRBJ1-2 - TRBV24-1 13 CATSDRQERGYTF
TRBJ1-1 - TRBV3-1/TRBV3-2 17 CASSQDRWDIMNTEAFF
TRBJ2-7 - TRBV18 15 CASSPALAGGYEQYF
TRBJ1-2 TRBD1 TRBV4-3 16 CASSHEPPGQGYGYTF
TRBJ2-1 - TRBV4-3 15 CASSQDSSHYNEQFF
TRBJ1-1 - TRBV6-2/TRBV6-3 12 CASSLNRFGAFF
TRBJ2-4 TRBD2 TRBV28 12 CASSLGGNIQYF
TRBJ2-7 TRBD1 TRBV6-5 16 CASSYSPNRGPYEQYF
TRBJ2-7 - TRBV6-5 15 CASSLQPSRGSEQYF
TRBJ1-1 - TRBV25-1 15 CASSESRQVNTEAFF
TRBJ2-7 - TRBV7-8 17 CATLKKALGALPYEQYF
TRBJ2-1 TRBD2 TRBV19 16 CASSSSGTSGYNEQFF
TRBJ1-5 - TRBV24-1 14 CATSDTRDNQPQHF
TRBJ2-7 TRBD1 TRBV5-6 15 CASSSPGTGVYEQYF
TRBJ2-7 - TRBV19 13 CASSIRQAYEQYF
TRBJ2-1 TRBD2 TRBV5-4 17 CASSFGTSGRNYNEQFF
TRBJ2-7 TRBD2 TRBV7-2 15 CASKVAGGATYEQYF
TRBJ1-1 TRBD1 TRBV9 14 CASSVTGTEFEAFF
TRBJ1-2 TRBD1 TRBV7-3 13 CASSRGQLYGYTF
TRBJ2-7 - TRBV28 14 CASSLETGPYEQYF
TRBJ2-1 TRBD2 TRBV6-2/TRBV6-3 12 CASSYLGLAGIF
TRBJ2-2 TRBD2 TRBV7-7 15 CASSLGLAGAGELFF
TRBJ1-1 - TRBV6-6 15 CASSYPGSSNTEAFF
TRBJ2-6 - TRBV24-1 13 CATSVTGANVLTF
TRBJ1-1 - TRBV7-9 14 CASSSSWGDTEAFF
TRBJ1-2 TRBD1 TRBV28 15 CASRRDREFSYGYTF
TRBJ2-7 - TRBV7-9 14 CASGSGTNSAEQYF
TRBJ1-2 - TRBV28 15 CASSRPGTSNYGYTF
TRBJ2-1 TRBD2 TRBV29-1 15 CSVGLAGPGGNEQFF
TRBJ1-6 TRBD1 TRBV28 15 CASRPSGQGNSPLHF
TRBJ1-1 - TRBV19 15 CASSIEFTRNTEAFF
TRBJ2-1 - TRBV28 14 CASSKPTGNNEQFF
TRBJ2-7 TRBD1 TRBV5-4 15 CASSSRETGVYEQYF
TRBJ2-1 TRBD1 TRBV5-1 15 CASSPPKTGENEQFF
TRBJ2-4 - TRBV13 16 CASSLTSGLAKNIQYF
TRBJ1-4 TRBD1 TRBV4-1 15 CASSQVGTGNEKLFF
TRBJ1-1 TRBD1 TRBV10-2 15 CASSRQGPMNTEAFF
TRBJ2-1 - TRBV9 15 CASSVSGEPYNEQFF
TRBJ2-2 TRBD2 TRBV7-9 18 CASSPWGLAGDFAGELFF
TRBJ2-7 - TRBV6-2/TRBV6-3 17 CASSYGGGSFSPYEQYF
TRBJ1-1 - TRBV5-1 13 CASSYGAGTEAFF
TRBJ2-3 TRBD2 TRBV24-1 18 CATSDLDSLGGSTDTQYF
TRBJ2-7 TRBD1 TRBV2 14 CASEQGVGSYEQYF
TRBJ2-7 - TRBV5-6 13 CASSFGLHNEQYF
TRBJ1-1 - TRBV12-3/TRBV12-4 12 CASSRLATEAFF
TRBJ2-2 TRBD1 TRBV6-5 15 CASNEDRGIAGELFF
TRBJ1-2 TRBD1 TRBV5-1 14 CASSLQGAGYGYTF